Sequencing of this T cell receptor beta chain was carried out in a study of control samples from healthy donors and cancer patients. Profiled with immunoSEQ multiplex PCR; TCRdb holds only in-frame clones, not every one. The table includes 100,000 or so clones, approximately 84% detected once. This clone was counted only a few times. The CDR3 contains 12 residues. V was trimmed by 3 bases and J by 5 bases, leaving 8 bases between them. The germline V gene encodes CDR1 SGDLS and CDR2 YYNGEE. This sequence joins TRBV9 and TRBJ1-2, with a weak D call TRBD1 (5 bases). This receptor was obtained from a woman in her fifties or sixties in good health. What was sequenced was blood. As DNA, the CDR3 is TGTGCCAGCAGCGCGAGGACATATGGCTACACCTTC. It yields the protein CASSARTYGYTF.